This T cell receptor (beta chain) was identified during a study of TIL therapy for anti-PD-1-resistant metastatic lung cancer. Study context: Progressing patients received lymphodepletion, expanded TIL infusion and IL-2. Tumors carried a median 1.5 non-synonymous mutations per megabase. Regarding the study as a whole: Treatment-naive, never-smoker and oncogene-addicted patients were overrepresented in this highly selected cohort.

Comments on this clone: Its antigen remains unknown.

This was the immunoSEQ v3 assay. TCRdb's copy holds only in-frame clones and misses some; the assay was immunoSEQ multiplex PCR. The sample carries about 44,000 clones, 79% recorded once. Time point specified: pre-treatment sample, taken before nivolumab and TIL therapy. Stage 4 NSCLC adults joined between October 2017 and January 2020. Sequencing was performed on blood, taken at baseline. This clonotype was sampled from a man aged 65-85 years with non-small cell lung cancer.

The CDR3 bases are TGTGCCAGCAGTTGGGACAGGGGCCCATCCTACGAGCAGTACTTC. Its translation is CASSWDRGPSYEQYF. The chain carries TRBV28 and TRBJ2-7, with TRBD1 matching 10 bases. With V trimmed by 4 bases and J by 1 base, 4 bases remained unmatched. This CDR3 comprises 15 residues. The germline V gene encodes CDR1 MDHEN and CDR2 SYDVKM.